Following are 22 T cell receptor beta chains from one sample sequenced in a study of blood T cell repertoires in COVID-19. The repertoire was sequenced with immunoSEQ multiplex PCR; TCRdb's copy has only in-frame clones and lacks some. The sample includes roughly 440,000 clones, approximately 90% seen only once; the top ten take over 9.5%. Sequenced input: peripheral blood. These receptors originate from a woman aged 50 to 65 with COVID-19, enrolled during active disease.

For the CDR3, the DNA is TGTGCCAGCAGTTTCGCGCGGAATTCACCCCTCCACTTT. Amino acid sequence: CASSFARNSPLHF. The V gene is TRBV12-3 or TRBV12-4, the J gene TRBJ1-6, with D hard to call. With 3 bases removed from V and 7 bases from J, the gap between germline ends came to 7 bases. The CDR3 spans 13 residues.

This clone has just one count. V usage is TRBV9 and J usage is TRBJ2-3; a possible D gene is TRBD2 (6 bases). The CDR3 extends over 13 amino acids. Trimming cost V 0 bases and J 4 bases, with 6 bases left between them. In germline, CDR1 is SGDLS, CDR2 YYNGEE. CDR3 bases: TGTGCCAGCAGCGTAGGGGGGGCAGATACGCAGTATTTT. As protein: CASSVGGADTQYF.

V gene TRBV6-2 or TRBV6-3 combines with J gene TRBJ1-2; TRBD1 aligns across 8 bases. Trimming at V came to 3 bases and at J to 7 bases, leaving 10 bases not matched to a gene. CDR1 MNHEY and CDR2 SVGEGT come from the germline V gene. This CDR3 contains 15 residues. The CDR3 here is CASSYGRDRLAGYTF. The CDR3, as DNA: TGTGCCAGCAGTTATGGTAGGGACAGGCTCGCTGGCTACACCTTC.

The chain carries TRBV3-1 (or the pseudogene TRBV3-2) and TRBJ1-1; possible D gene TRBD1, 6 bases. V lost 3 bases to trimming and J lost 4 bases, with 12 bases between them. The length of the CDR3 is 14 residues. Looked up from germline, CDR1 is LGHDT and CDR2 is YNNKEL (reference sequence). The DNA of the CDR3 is TGTGCCAGCAGCCAGCTGGGAGGGGGCACTGAAGCTTTCTTT. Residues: CASSQLGGGTEAFF.

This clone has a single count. The CDR3 nucleotides read TGCGCCAGCAGCCAAGATCTAGTCGTGATGGAGCAGTACTTC. The encoded protein is CASSQDLVVMEQYF. V is TRBV4-1 and J is TRBJ2-7, with D unclear. CDR1 MGHRA and CDR2 YSYEKL come from the germline V gene. The CDR3 loop spans 14 amino acids. Trimming pared 0 bases from V and 7 bases from J, leaving 13 bases between.

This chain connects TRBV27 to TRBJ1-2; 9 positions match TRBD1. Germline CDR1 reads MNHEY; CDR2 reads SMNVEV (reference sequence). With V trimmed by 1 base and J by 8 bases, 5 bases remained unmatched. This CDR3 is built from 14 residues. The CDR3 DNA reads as TGTGCCAGCAGTTTATTCGGGACAGGGCGCGGCTACACCTTC. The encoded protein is CASSLFGTGRGYTF.

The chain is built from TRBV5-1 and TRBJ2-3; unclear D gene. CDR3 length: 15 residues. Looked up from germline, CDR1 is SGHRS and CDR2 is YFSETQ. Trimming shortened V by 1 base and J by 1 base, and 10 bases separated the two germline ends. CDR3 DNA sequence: TGCGCCAGCAGCTTGCTGAGCTCTGGCACAGATACGCAGTATTTT. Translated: CASSLLSSGTDTQYF.

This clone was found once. CDR3 in DNA: TGTGCCAGCAAGGGGGCGTCAAACTATGGCTACACCTTC. It codes for CASKGASNYGYTF. The V and J genes are TRBV28 and TRBJ1-2; 7 positions agree with TRBD1. Unmatched junction bases numbered 4, after V lost 7 bases and J lost 2 bases. The CDR3 covers 13 residues. From germline, CDR1 is MDHEN and CDR2 SYDVKM.

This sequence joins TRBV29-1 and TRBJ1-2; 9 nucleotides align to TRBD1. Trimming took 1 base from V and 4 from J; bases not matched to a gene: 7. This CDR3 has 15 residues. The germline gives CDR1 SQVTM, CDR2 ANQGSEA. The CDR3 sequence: CSVEGTGEARYGYTF. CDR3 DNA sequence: TGCAGCGTTGAAGGGACAGGGGAGGCCCGCTATGGCTACACCTTC.

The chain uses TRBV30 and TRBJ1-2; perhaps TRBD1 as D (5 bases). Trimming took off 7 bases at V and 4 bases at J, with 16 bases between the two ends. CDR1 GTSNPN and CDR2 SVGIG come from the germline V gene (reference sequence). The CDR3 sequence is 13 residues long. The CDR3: CASTPGGGYGYTF. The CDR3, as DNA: TGTGCCTCTACACCGGGCGGGGGCTATGGCTACACCTTC.

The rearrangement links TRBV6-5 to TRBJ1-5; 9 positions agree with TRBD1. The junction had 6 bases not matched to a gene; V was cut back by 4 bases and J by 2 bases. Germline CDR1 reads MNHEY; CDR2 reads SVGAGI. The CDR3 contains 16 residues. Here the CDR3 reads CASSSADRGRNQPQHF. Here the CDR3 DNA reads TGTGCCAGCAGTTCCGCGGACAGGGGACGCAATCAGCCCCAGCATTTT.

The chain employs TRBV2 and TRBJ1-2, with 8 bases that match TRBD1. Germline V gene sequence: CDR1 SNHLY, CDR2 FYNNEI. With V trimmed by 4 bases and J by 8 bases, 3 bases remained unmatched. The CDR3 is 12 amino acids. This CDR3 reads CASSGQGKGYTF. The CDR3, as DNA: TGTGCCAGCAGTGGACAGGGGAAGGGCTACACCTTC.

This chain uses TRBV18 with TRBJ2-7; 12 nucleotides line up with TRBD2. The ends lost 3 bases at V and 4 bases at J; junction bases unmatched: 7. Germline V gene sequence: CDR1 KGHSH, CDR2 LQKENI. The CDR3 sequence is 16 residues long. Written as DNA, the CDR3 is TGTGCCAGCTCACCGGGCCTAGCGGGGGGGTCGTACGAGCAGTACTTC. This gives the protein CASSPGLAGGSYEQYF. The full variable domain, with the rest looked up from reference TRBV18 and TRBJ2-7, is NAGVMQNPRHLVRRRGQEARLRCSPMKGHSHVYWYRQLPEEGLKFMVYLQKENIIDESGMPKERFSAEFPKEGPSILRIQQVVRGDSAAYFCASSPGLAGGSYEQYFGPGTRLTVT.

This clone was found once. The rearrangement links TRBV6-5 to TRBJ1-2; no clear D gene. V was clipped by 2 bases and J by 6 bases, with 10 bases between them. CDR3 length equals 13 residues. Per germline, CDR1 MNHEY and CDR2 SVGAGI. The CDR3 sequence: CASSYERRNGYTF. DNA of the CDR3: TGTGCCAGCAGTTACGAGCGGCGGAATGGCTACACCTTC.

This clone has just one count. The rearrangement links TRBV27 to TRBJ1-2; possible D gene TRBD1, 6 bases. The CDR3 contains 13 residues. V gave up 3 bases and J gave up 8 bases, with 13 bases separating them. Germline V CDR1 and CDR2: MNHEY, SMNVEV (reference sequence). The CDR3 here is CASSFTGSRGYTF. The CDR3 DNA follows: TGTGCCAGCAGTTTTACAGGGTCGAGAGGCTACACCTTC.

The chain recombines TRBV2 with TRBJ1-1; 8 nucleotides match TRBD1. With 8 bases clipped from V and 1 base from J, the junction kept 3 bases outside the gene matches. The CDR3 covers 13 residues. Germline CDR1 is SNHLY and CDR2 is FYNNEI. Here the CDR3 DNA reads TGTGCCAGCCCGCAGGGGGCGAACACTGAAGCTTTCTTT. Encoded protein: CASPQGANTEAFF. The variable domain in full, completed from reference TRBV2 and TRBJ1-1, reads EPEVTQTPSHQVTQMGQEVILRCVPISNHLYFYWYRQILGQKVEFLVSFYNNEISEKSEIFDDQFSVERPDGSNFTLKIRSTKLEDSAMYFCASPQGANTEAFFGQGTRLTVV.

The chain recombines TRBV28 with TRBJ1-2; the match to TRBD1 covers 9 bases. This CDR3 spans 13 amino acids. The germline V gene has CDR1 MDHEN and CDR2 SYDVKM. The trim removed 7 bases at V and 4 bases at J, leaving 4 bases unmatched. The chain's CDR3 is CASNRDRVYGYTF. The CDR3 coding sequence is TGTGCCAGCAACCGGGACAGGGTCTATGGCTACACCTTC.

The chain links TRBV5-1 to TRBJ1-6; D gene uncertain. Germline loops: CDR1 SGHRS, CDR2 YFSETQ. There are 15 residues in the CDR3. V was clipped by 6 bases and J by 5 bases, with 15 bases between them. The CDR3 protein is CASKIGPEHNSPLHF. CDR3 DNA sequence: TGCGCCAGCAAAATTGGGCCAGAGCATAATTCACCCCTCCACTTT.

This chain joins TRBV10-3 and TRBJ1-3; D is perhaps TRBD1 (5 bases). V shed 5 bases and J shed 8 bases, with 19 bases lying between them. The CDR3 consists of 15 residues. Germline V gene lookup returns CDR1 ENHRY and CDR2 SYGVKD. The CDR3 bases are TGTGCCATCAGTACGTCTCCTGGGGCTGGGTACACCATATATTTT. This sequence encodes CAISTSPGAGYTIYF.

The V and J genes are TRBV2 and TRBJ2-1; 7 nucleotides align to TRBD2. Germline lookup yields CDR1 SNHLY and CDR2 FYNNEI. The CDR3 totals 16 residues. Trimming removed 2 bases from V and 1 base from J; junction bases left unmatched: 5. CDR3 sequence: CASSEQASGSYNEQFF. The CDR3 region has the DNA TGTGCCAGCAGTGAACAGGCTAGCGGATCCTACAATGAGCAGTTCTTC.

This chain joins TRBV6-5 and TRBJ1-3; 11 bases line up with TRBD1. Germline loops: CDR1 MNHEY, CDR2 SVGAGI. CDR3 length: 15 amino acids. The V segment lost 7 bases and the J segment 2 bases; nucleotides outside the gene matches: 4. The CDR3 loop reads CASTMDRGPGNTIYF. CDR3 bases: TGTGCCAGCACTATGGACAGGGGGCCTGGAAACACCATATATTTT.

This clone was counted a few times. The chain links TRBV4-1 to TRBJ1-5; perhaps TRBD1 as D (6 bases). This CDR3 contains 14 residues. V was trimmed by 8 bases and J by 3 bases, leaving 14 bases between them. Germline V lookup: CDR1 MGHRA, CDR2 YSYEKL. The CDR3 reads CASLLQGHNQPQHF. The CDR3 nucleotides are TGCGCCAGCCTACTTCAGGGGCACAATCAGCCCCAGCATTTT.